Following are 26 T cell receptor beta chains from one sample sequenced in a study of PD-1 blockade in classical Hodgkin lymphoma (dated by TCRdb to 2019 to 2021). The library relied on the immunoSEQ multiplex PCR assay. TCRdb took this table from immuneACCESS and kept in-frame rearrangements with V and J called. Such tables lack part of the clones; where checked against another copy, unresolved V genes explain under half of the gap, and the rest is unexplained. The sample contains tens of thousands of clones, about 80% of them found a single time. The ten biggest clones cover 15% to 20% of the sample. The time point label, read with the paper, signifies: cycle 4 day 1 (C4D1), after less than seven weeks of nivolumab. All trial patients had relapsed after autologous stem cell transplantation, with cohorts A, B and C differing in prior brentuximab vedotin exposure. This specimen consisted of peripheral blood mononuclear cells (PBMCs), obtained before the fourth cycle of nivolumab. Every receptor here comes from a human donor with classical Hodgkin lymphoma.

V gene TRBV4-1 combines with J gene TRBJ2-5, with 9 bases identical to TRBD2. CDR3 size: 16 residues. Germline values: CDR1 MGHRA, CDR2 YSYEKL. The junction had 11 bases not matched to a gene; V was cut back by 4 bases and J by 5 bases. In nucleotides, the CDR3 is TGCGCCAGCAGCCCGAGCGGGAGGAATTTTAAGGAGACCCAGTACTTC. Translation gives CASSPSGRNFKETQYF.

The chain couples TRBV20-1 to TRBJ1-2; D not resolved. Germline CDR1 DFQATT, CDR2 SNEGSKA (reference sequence). V was cut by 3 bases and J by 6 bases, with 8 bases left in between. The CDR3 has 11 residues. This chain's CDR3 is CSARALDGYTF. CDR3 sequence (DNA): TGCAGTGCTAGGGCCCTGGATGGCTACACCTTC.

This clone occurred a few times. V usage is TRBV6-5 and J usage is TRBJ1-3; D ambiguous. CDR1 and CDR2 from the germline V gene are MNHEY and SVGAGI. This CDR3 comprises 12 residues. Deletions cut 8 bases from V and 0 bases from J, with 5 bases between. The CDR3 sequence is CASVSSGNTIYF. Written as DNA, the CDR3 is TGTGCCAGCGTGTCCTCTGGAAACACCATATATTTT.

J is TRBJ2-1 and V is TRBV2; the D call may be TRBD1 or TRBD2 (5 bases each). Trimming removed 8 bases from V and 8 bases from J, with 16 bases in between. CDR1 SNHLY and CDR2 FYNNEI come from the germline V gene. The CDR3 runs 13 residues. The DNA of the CDR3 is TGTGCCAGCGGAGCGGACAAGAGGGATGAGCAGTTCTTC. It is translated as CASGADKRDEQFF.

The gene calls are TRBV7-2 and TRBJ1-1, with a tentative D call TRBD1 (5 bases). The V gene's germline CDR1 is SGHTA and CDR2 FQGNSA. This CDR3 is 15 amino acids long. V was pared by 5 bases and J by 0 bases, with 13 bases between. CDR3: CASSTESGMNTEAFF. The CDR3 coding sequence is TGTGCCAGCAGCACCGAATCAGGGATGAACACTGAAGCTTTCTTT. The complete variable domain, with remaining parts taken from reference TRBV7-2 and TRBJ1-1, reads GAGVSQSPSNKVTEKGKDVELRCDPISGHTALYWYRQSLGQGLEFLIYFQGNSAPDKSGLPSDRFSAERTGGSVSTLTIQRTQQEDSAVYLCASSTESGMNTEAFFGQGTRLTVV.

The chain employs TRBV6-5 and TRBJ1-1; 7 bases are a match to TRBD1. The CDR3 length is 14 residues. Germline CDR1 and CDR2: MNHEY and SVGAGI. V lost 4 bases and J lost 6; bases outside the gene matches: 8. The CDR3 nucleotides read TGTGCCAGCAGTTCTCAACAGGGGAGGGCTGAAGCTTTCTTT. Translating it yields CASSSQQGRAEAFF.

The chain recombines TRBV20-1 with TRBJ1-2; D may be TRBD1 (5 bases). The CDR3 runs to 9 residues. The V gene's germline CDR1 is DFQATT and CDR2 SNEGSKA (reference sequence). CDR3: CSNGGGYTF. The CDR3 coding sequence is TGCAGCAACGGGGGGGGCTACACCTTC.

The chain recombines TRBV14 with TRBJ1-2; no firm D call. CDR3 length equals 13 residues. Trimming took 4 bases from V and 2 from J, leaving 8 bases between them. Germline CDR1 SGHDN, CDR2 FVKESK. The CDR3 nucleotides are TGTGCCAGCAGCCCTTCCCACAACTATGGCTACACCTTC. Translated: CASSPSHNYGYTF.

This clone has a handful of counts. V usage is TRBV21-1 and J usage is TRBJ1-2; TRBD1 was called by the table and not checked on the DNA. TRBV21-1 is given as a pseudogene. The CDR3 consists of 16 residues. CDR3 coding DNA: TGTGCCAGCAGCAAAGCGCGGACCAGGGGCCTCTATGGCTACACCTTC. As protein: CASSKARTRGLYGYTF.

V is TRBV7-9 and J is TRBJ2-5; TRBD2 might be the D (5 bases). V was pared by 4 bases and J by 7 bases, with 7 bases between. Germline CDR1 reads SEHNR; CDR2 reads FQNEAQ (reference sequence). The CDR3 contains 11 residues. The CDR3 nucleotides read TGTGCCAGCAGCTCTCGGGGGACCCAGTACTTC. This encodes CASSSRGTQYF.

The V and J genes are TRBV9 and TRBJ2-5, with TRBD2 matching over 7 bases. CDR1 and CDR2 from the germline V gene are SGDLS and YYNGEE. J gave up 1 base and V 3 bases, and 9 bases lay outside the gene matches. The CDR3 is 16 residues long. CDR3 sequence: CASSERGLGVQETQYF. As DNA, the CDR3 is TGTGCCAGCAGCGAGCGGGGACTGGGCGTCCAAGAGACCCAGTACTTC.

This chain links TRBV7-2 with TRBJ1-1; D perhaps matches TRBD1 (6 bases). The CDR3 length is 17 residues. The V gene lost 5 bases and the J gene lost 0 bases, with 19 bases spanning the gap. The germline V gene has CDR1 SGHTA and CDR2 FQGNSA. The CDR3 DNA follows: TGTGCCAGCAGCGCTCCGGGGGCGGACGCCTTGAACACTGAAGCTTTCTTT. Residues: CASSAPGADALNTEAFF.

This clone was detected a few times. The rearrangement joins TRBV2 to TRBJ1-1; possibly TRBD1 for D (5 bases). The CDR3 runs 13 residues. V lost 0 bases, J lost 5 bases, and 7 bases lay in between. Germline V CDR1 and CDR2: SNHLY, FYNNEI. The chain's CDR3 is CASSEAEGTEAFF. The CDR3 nucleotides read TGTGCCAGCAGTGAAGCGGAGGGGACTGAAGCTTTCTTT. The complete variable domain, with remaining parts taken from reference TRBV2 and TRBJ1-1, reads EPEVTQTPSHQVTQMGQEVILRCVPISNHLYFYWYRQILGQKVEFLVSFYNNEISEKSEIFDDQFSVERPDGSNFTLKIRSTKLEDSAMYFCASSEAEGTEAFFGQGTRLTVV.

The CDR3: CASRIQGTDSPLHF. The CDR3 DNA reads as TGCGCCAGCAGGATACAGGGGACAGATTCACCCCTCCACTTT. The gene calls are TRBV5-1 and TRBJ1-6; TRBD1 aligns across 7 bases. The CDR3 totals 14 residues. The V gene end was trimmed by 5 bases and the J gene end by 8 bases; junction bases not matched to a gene: 7. CDR1 and CDR2 (germline): SGHRS, YFSETQ.

This clone was detected once. The gene calls are TRBV5-6 and TRBJ2-1; D is possibly TRBD1 or TRBD2 (5 bases each). The CDR3 is 16 residues long. The ends were cut back, 1 base at V and 1 base at J, with 12 bases in the middle. Germline V gene data show CDR1 as SGHDT and CDR2 as YYEEEE. CDR3 DNA sequence: TGTGCCAGCAGCTTGCGGCAGGGAGTATCCTACAATGAGCAGTTCTTC. Its translation: CASSLRQGVSYNEQFF. Full variable domain (missing parts from reference TRBV5-6 and TRBJ2-1): DAGVTQSPTHLIKTRGQQVTLRCSPKSGHDTVSWYQQALGQGPQFIFQYYEEEERQRGNFPDRFSGHQFPNYSSELNVNALLLGDSALYLCASSLRQGVSYNEQFFGPGTRLTVL.

This clone was counted only a few times. The chain couples TRBV11-2 to TRBJ1-1; D ambiguous. V shed 5 bases and J shed 10 bases, with 26 bases lying between them. This CDR3 region has 16 residues. Germline CDR1 is SGHAT and CDR2 is FQNNGV. Written as DNA, the CDR3 is TGTGCCAGCAGCATTGGCCCACTCGGGATTCCTCGGAGAGCTTTCTTT. Translated: CASSIGPLGIPRRAFF.

The V gene is TRBV5-1, the J gene TRBJ2-1; TRBD2 matches at 10 bases. Germline trimming cut 3 bases from V and 6 bases from J; bases unmatched to any gene: 9. CDR1 is SGHRS and CDR2 is YFSETQ in the germline V gene. This CDR3 is 16 amino acids long. The CDR3, as DNA: TGCGCCAGCAGCTCGGGACTAGCGAATGGGGGCAATGAGCAGTTCTTC. This encodes CASSSGLANGGNEQFF. Full variable domain (remainder filled in from reference TRBV5-1 and TRBJ2-1): KAGVTQTPRYLIKTRGQQVTLSCSPISGHRSVSWYQQTPGQGLQFLFEYFSETQRNKGNFPGRFSGRQFSNSRSEMNVSTLELGDSALYLCASSSGLANGGNEQFFGPGTRLTVL.

The rearrangement uses TRBV19 and TRBJ2-3, with a weak D call TRBD2 (7 bases). The germline gives CDR1 LNHDA, CDR2 SQIVND (reference sequence). This CDR3 is 15 amino acids long. Trimming removed 6 bases at V and 8 bases at J, with 21 bases between. The CDR3 bases are TGTGCCAGTAGCTTCGAGGGGGGGTTTTGGGGTACGCAGTATTTT. Encoded protein: CASSFEGGFWGTQYF.

The genes are TRBV27 and TRBJ2-2, with D possibly TRBD1 on 5 matching bases. CDR3 length: 15 amino acids. V dropped 3 bases and J dropped 3 bases, with 11 bases sitting between them. In germline, CDR1 is MNHEY, CDR2 SMNVEV (reference sequence). Here the CDR3 reads CASSLVGVYTGELFF. In DNA, the CDR3 is TGTGCCAGCAGTTTGGTAGGGGTCTACACCGGGGAGCTGTTTTTT.

The J gene is TRBJ2-1, the V gene TRBV15, with D perhaps TRBD1 or TRBD2 (5 bases each). Between the trimmed V and J ends, which lost 4 bases and 5 bases, there was a span of 12 bases. Germline CDR1 and CDR2: LNHNV and YYDKDF (reference sequence). This CDR3 is 14 amino acids long. This chain's CDR3 is CATSKMRGNNEQFF. The CDR3 DNA follows: TGTGCCACCAGCAAAATGAGGGGAAACAATGAGCAGTTCTTC. The variable domain in full, with the rest retrieved from reference TRBV15 and TRBJ2-1, is DAMVIQNPRYQVTQFGKPVTLSCSQTLNHNVMYWYQQKSSQAPKLLFHYYDKDFNNEADTPDNFQSRRPNTSFCFLDIRSPGLGDTAMYLCATSKMRGNNEQFFGPGTRLTVL.

V gene TRBV7-6 combines with J gene TRBJ2-2, with a tentative D call TRBD1 (7 bases). The V gene lost 3 bases and the J gene lost 4 bases, with 12 bases spanning the gap. The length of the CDR3 is 15 residues. The germline V gene has CDR1 SGHVS and CDR2 FNYEAQ. CDR3 DNA: TGTGCCAGCAGCTTCGTCCAGGGGGGCACCGGGGAGCTGTTTTTT. The encoded protein is CASSFVQGGTGELFF.

A note on this clone: Germline and junction disagree at one end, which may indicate a read error. This rearrangement joins TRBV6-6 to TRBJ2-7, with TRBD1 identical over 9 bases. The V gene's germline CDR1 is MNHNY and CDR2 SVGAGI (reference sequence). The CDR3 contains 13 residues. The CDR3 spells CASSYSTAGQGDF. The DNA of the CDR3 is TGTGCCAGCAGTTACTCGACAGCGGGACAGGGAGACTTC.

The V call is TRBV27, the J call TRBJ2-7; D unclear. In germline, CDR1 is MNHEY, CDR2 SMNVEV (reference sequence). Trimming took 3 bases from V and 3 from J, leaving 9 bases between them. The CDR3 runs to 13 residues. DNA for the CDR3: TGTGCCAGCAGTTTTATCACCGGCTACGAGCAGTACTTC. It encodes CASSFITGYEQYF.

The chain has TRBV9 and TRBJ1-1; D is unclear. Germline V gene sequence: CDR1 SGDLS, CDR2 YYNGEE. This CDR3 is built from 17 residues. Trimming took off 3 bases at V and 3 bases at J, with 21 bases between the two ends. CDR3 loop: CASSAPRNTGKDTEAFF. CDR3 nucleotides: TGTGCCAGCAGCGCGCCTAGAAATACGGGGAAGGACACTGAAGCTTTCTTT.

The CDR3 DNA reads as TGTGCCAGCAGCGTAGGGTCACAAAGCAATCAGCCCCAGCATTTT. Amino acids: CASSVGSQSNQPQHF. The V and J genes are TRBV9 and TRBJ1-5; D gene unclear. Germline-derived CDR1 and CDR2 are SGDLS and YYNGEE. V shed 0 bases and J shed 1 base, with 8 bases lying between them. The CDR3 has 15 amino acids. The full variable domain, in which reference TRBV9 and TRBJ1-5 provide the parts outside the CDR3, is DSGVTQTPKHLITATGQRVTLRCSPRSGDLSVYWYQQSLDQGLQFLIQYYNGEERAKGNILERFSAQQFPDLHSELNLSSLELGDSALYFCASSVGSQSNQPQHFGDGTRLSIL.

This sequence joins TRBV6-5 and TRBJ1-2; 7 positions agree with TRBD1. The CDR3 is made up of 15 amino acids. Germline values: CDR1 MNHEY, CDR2 SVGAGI. Trimming at V came to 2 bases and at J to 4 bases, leaving 7 bases not matched to a gene. CDR3 residues: CASSYETGNPYGYTF. CDR3 DNA sequence: TGTGCCAGCAGTTACGAGACAGGGAACCCCTATGGCTACACCTTC.